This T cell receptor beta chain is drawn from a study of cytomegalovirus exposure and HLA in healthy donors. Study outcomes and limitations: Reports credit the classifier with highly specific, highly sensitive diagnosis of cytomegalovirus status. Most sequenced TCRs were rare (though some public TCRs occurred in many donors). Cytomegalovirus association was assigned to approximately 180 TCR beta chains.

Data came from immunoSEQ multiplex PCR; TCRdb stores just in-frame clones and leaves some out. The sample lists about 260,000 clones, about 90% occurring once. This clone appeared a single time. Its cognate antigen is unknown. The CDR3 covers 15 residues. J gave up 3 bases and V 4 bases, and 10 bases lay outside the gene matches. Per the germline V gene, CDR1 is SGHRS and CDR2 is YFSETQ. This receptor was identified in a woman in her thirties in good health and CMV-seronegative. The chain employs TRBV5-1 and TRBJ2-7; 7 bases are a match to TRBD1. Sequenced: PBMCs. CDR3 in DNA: TGCGCCAGCAGCCCCGAGACAGGGAAGGGCTACGAGCAGTACTTC. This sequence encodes CASSPETGKGYEQYF.